Listed here are 27 T cell receptor beta chains from one sample, sequenced in a study of blood T cell repertoires in COVID-19. Clones were sequenced by immunoSEQ multiplex PCR, and TCRdb holds only the in-frame ones, with some missing. The sample contains under 200,000 clones, around nine tenths of which appear only once. The specimen sequenced was peripheral blood. The receptor source for this set is a man aged 50 to 60 with acute or convalescent COVID-19.

The V and J genes are TRBV20-1 and TRBJ2-3; 9 nucleotides align to TRBD1. Trimming at V came to 3 bases and at J to 6 bases, leaving 10 bases not matched to a gene. The CDR3 has 15 residues. The germline gives CDR1 DFQATT, CDR2 SNEGSKA (reference sequence). The CDR3 here is CSASGAQGAIDTQYF. Here the CDR3 DNA reads TGCAGTGCTAGTGGTGCACAGGGGGCAATTGATACGCAGTATTTT.

CDR3 loop: CASRDRSNNSPLHF. The DNA of the CDR3 is TGTGCCAGCCGGGACAGGTCCAATAATTCACCCCTCCACTTT. This chain connects TRBV6-5 to TRBJ1-6; TRBD1 aligns across 8 bases. CDR1 is MNHEY, CDR2 SVGAGI, per germline. Losses at the gene ends were 8 bases for V and 5 bases for J; bases not matched to a gene: 5. The CDR3 contains 14 residues.

The chain employs TRBV19 and TRBJ1-5; 8 positions match TRBD1. This CDR3 spans 16 amino acids. Trimming took 6 bases from V and 2 from J; bases not matched to a gene: 9. CDR1 is LNHDA, CDR2 SQIVND, per germline (reference sequence). CDR3 DNA: TGTGCCAGTAGGCGAATGGGGGGACAGGGCAATCAGCCCCAGCATTTT. It translates to CASRRMGGQGNQPQHF.

The chain combines TRBV29-1 with TRBJ1-5, with D perhaps matching TRBD1 (5 bases). Germline CDR1 reads SQVTM; CDR2 reads ANQGSEA. The CDR3 contains 13 residues. The V end lost 7 bases, the J end lost 3 bases, and 13 bases lay between the germline ends. The DNA for the CDR3 is TGCAGCGCAAGGCGGGACCCCAATCAGCCCCAGCATTTT. Amino acids: CSARRDPNQPQHF.

The rearrangement joins TRBV30 to TRBJ2-7; TRBD1 is a possible D gene (5 bases). With 3 bases removed from V and 3 bases from J, the gap between germline ends came to 9 bases. There are 12 residues in the CDR3. CDR1 GTSNPN and CDR2 SVGIG come from the germline V gene (reference sequence). The CDR3 sequence is CAWSSDSYEQYV. CDR3 coding DNA: TGTGCCTGGAGCAGCGACAGCTACGAGCAGTACGTC.

The chain combines TRBV5-1 with TRBJ1-1; 9 nucleotides match TRBD1. Germline V CDR1 and CDR2: SGHRS, YFSETQ. The trim removed 0 bases at V and 5 bases at J, leaving 2 bases unmatched. CDR3 length equals 14 residues. The CDR3 reads CASSLGTGVTEAFF. The DNA of the CDR3 is TGCGCCAGCAGCTTGGGGACAGGGGTGACTGAAGCTTTCTTT. The whole variable domain, filled in from reference TRBV5-1 and TRBJ1-1, reads KAGVTQTPRYLIKTRGQQVTLSCSPISGHRSVSWYQQTPGQGLQFLFEYFSETQRNKGNFPGRFSGRQFSNSRSEMNVSTLELGDSALYLCASSLGTGVTEAFFGQGTRLTVV.

The gene calls are TRBV29-1 and TRBJ2-7, with a weak D call TRBD1 (6 bases). Germline values: CDR1 SQVTM, CDR2 ANQGSEA. The CDR3 covers 13 residues. Trimming pared 6 bases from V and 0 bases from J, leaving 12 bases between. The CDR3 nucleotides are TGCAGCGTGAGAGACAGGAGCTCCTACGAGCAGTACTTC. Its protein is CSVRDRSSYEQYF.

This clone was recorded once. The CDR3 loop reads CASRLVGLAGGGTGELFF. The CDR3 bases are TGTGCCAGTAGACTTGTGGGGCTAGCGGGAGGGGGAACCGGGGAGCTGTTTTTT. The chain combines TRBV19 with TRBJ2-2, with 12 nucleotides matching TRBD2. The CDR3 is 18 amino acids. J lost 5 bases, V lost 6 bases, and 13 bases had no gene match. Germline CDR1 LNHDA, CDR2 SQIVND (reference sequence).

The V call is TRBV27, the J call TRBJ2-1; maybe TRBD2 (6 bases). Trimming pared 3 bases from V and 0 bases from J, leaving 12 bases between. Per germline, CDR1 MNHEY and CDR2 SMNVEV (reference sequence). This CDR3 is 16 amino acids long. The CDR3 is CASSFGGISSYNEQFF. The DNA for the CDR3 is TGTGCCAGCAGTTTTGGCGGGATAAGCTCCTACAATGAGCAGTTCTTC.

CDR3 in DNA: TGTGCCAGCAGCGTAGGCGGGGCAACTAATGAAAAACTGTTTTTT. The encoded protein is CASSVGGATNEKLFF. The genes are TRBV9 and TRBJ1-4; no firm D call. CDR3 length: 15 amino acids. Trimming removed 0 bases at V and 0 bases at J, with 6 bases between. The germline V gene encodes CDR1 SGDLS and CDR2 YYNGEE. Filled out from reference TRBV9 and TRBJ1-4, the complete variable domain reads DSGVTQTPKHLITATGQRVTLRCSPRSGDLSVYWYQQSLDQGLQFLIQYYNGEERAKGNILERFSAQQFPDLHSELNLSSLELGDSALYFCASSVGGATNEKLFFGSGTQLSVL.

This rearrangement joins TRBV13 to TRBJ1-5; a possible D gene is TRBD1 (5 bases). Trimming left V 3 bases short and J 2 bases short, with 8 bases between. Germline V lookup: CDR1 PRHDT, CDR2 FYEKMQ (reference sequence). The CDR3 totals 14 residues. The CDR3 here is CASSFGGRNQPQHF. The DNA of the CDR3 is TGTGCCAGCAGCTTCGGGGGACGCAATCAGCCCCAGCATTTT. Using reference TRBV13 and TRBJ1-5 for the parts outside the CDR3, the full variable domain is AAGVIQSPRHLIKEKRETATLKCYPIPRHDTVYWYQQGPGQDPQFLISFYEKMQSDKGSIPDRFSAQQFSDYHSELNMSSLELGDSALYFCASSFGGRNQPQHFGDGTRLSIL.

The chain carries TRBV19 and TRBJ1-2; possibly TRBD1 for D (5 bases). Trimming took 6 bases from V and 4 from J, leaving 15 bases between them. CDR1 and CDR2 (germline): LNHDA, SQIVND (reference sequence). This CDR3 contains 14 residues. CDR3: CASSVGSTGYGYTF. The CDR3, as DNA: TGTGCCAGTAGCGTGGGATCTACAGGCTATGGCTACACCTTC. The variable domain in full, with the rest retrieved from reference TRBV19 and TRBJ1-2, is DGGITQSPKYLFRKEGQNVTLSCEQNLNHDAMYWYRQDPGQGLRLIYYSQIVNDFQKGDIAEGYSVSREKKESFPLTVTSAQKNPTAFYLCASSVGSTGYGYTFGSGTRLTVV.

This clone was seen just once. The chain carries TRBV6-6 and TRBJ2-1; D is unclear. The CDR3 has 12 amino acids. Trimming left V 6 bases short and J 8 bases short, with 11 bases between. Germline V CDR1 and CDR2: MNHNY, SVGAGI (reference sequence). Here the CDR3 DNA reads TGTGCCAGCAGCCCCGTTGGCTATGAGCAGTTCTTC. Its translation is CASSPVGYEQFF.

The sample holds one count of this clone. The chain employs TRBV20-1 and TRBJ2-4; D call uncertain. Per the germline V gene, CDR1 is DFQATT and CDR2 is SNEGSKA (reference sequence). V was trimmed by 7 bases and J by 0 bases, leaving 4 bases between them. This CDR3 contains 11 residues. The CDR3 nucleotides read TGCAGTGTCCTAGCCAAAAACATTCAGTACTTC. This translates into CSVLAKNIQYF.

The chain is built from TRBV5-1 and TRBJ2-7, with TRBD1 identical over 9 bases. Per the germline V gene, CDR1 is SGHRS and CDR2 is YFSETQ. The CDR3 is made up of 15 amino acids. V was clipped by 4 bases and J by 4 bases; unmatched bases: 9. CDR3 region: CASSAPQGATYEQYF. The CDR3 region has the DNA TGCGCCAGCAGCGCCCCACAGGGGGCGACTTACGAGCAGTACTTC.

The CDR3 region has the DNA TGTGCCAGCAGTTTCGGGGGACAGGCCTCCTACGAGCAGTACTTC. Encoded protein: CASSFGGQASYEQYF. The rearrangement uses TRBV28 and TRBJ2-7; 8 bases line up with TRBD1. Germline V CDR1 and CDR2: MDHEN, SYDVKM. The CDR3 length is 15 residues. V gave up 3 bases and J gave up 0 bases; unmatched junction bases: 4.

The chain links TRBV7-6 to TRBJ2-7, with TRBD1 matching 7 bases. This CDR3 is built from 13 residues. The V segment lost 5 bases and the J segment 2 bases; nucleotides outside the gene matches: 3. Germline CDR1 and CDR2: SGHVS and FNYEAQ. CDR3 loop: CASSEGQTYEQYF. DNA for the CDR3: TGTGCCAGCAGCGAGGGACAGACCTACGAGCAGTACTTC.

V usage is TRBV28 and J usage is TRBJ1-4, with TRBD1 matching 9 bases. Per the germline V gene, CDR1 is MDHEN and CDR2 is SYDVKM. Germline trimming cut 6 bases from V and 7 bases from J; bases unmatched to any gene: 6. The CDR3 contains 14 residues. The CDR3 DNA reads as TGTGCCAGCAGGGGAGGGACAGGGATTGAAAAACTGTTTTTT. Translating gives CASRGGTGIEKLFF. Full variable domain (rest looked up from reference TRBV28 and TRBJ1-4): DVKVTQSSRYLVKRTGEKVFLECVQDMDHENMFWYRQDPGLGLRLIYFSYDVKMKEKGDIPEGYSVSREKKERFSLILESASTNQTSMYLCASRGGTGIEKLFFGSGTQLSVL.

This chain uses TRBV28 with TRBJ2-3, with TRBD1 matching 8 bases. The CDR3 is 17 residues long. Germline-derived CDR1 and CDR2 are MDHEN and SYDVKM. V trimming: 3 bases; J trimming: 3 bases; junction bases outside the gene matches: 11. DNA of the CDR3: TGTGCCAGCAGTTTTCGGCAGGGGGCGCCCCTGACAGATACGCAGTATTTT. This codes for CASSFRQGAPLTDTQYF.

The V call is TRBV18, the J call TRBJ2-5; possibly TRBD1 for D (6 bases). Germline CDR1 KGHSH, CDR2 LQKENI. The length of the CDR3 is 15 residues. V was cut by 5 bases and J by 0 bases, with 13 bases left in between. The DNA for the CDR3 is TGTGCCAGCTCATACTTTGGACAGAACCAAGAGACCCAGTACTTC. Its translation: CASSYFGQNQETQYF.

This chain connects TRBV5-6 to TRBJ2-2; 15 bases map to TRBD2. CDR3 length equals 16 residues. V was clipped by 3 bases and J by 3 bases; unmatched bases: 0. The germline gives CDR1 SGHDT, CDR2 YYEEEE. The CDR3 DNA reads TGTGCCAGCAGCTGGACTAGCGGGGGGGACACCGGGGAGCTGTTTTTT. It specifies CASSWTSGGDTGELFF. The full variable domain, in which reference TRBV5-6 and TRBJ2-2 provide the parts outside the CDR3, is DAGVTQSPTHLIKTRGQQVTLRCSPKSGHDTVSWYQQALGQGPQFIFQYYEEEERQRGNFPDRFSGHQFPNYSSELNVNALLLGDSALYLCASSWTSGGDTGELFFGEGSRLTVL.

This clone has just a few counts. V is TRBV28 and J is TRBJ1-2, with D perhaps TRBD1 (6 bases). CDR1 and CDR2 from the germline V gene are MDHEN and SYDVKM. Deletions cut 7 bases from V and 8 bases from J, with 17 bases between. There are 13 residues in the CDR3. CDR3 region: CASNRASLLGYTF. The DNA of the CDR3 is TGTGCCAGCAACAGGGCCAGCCTATTAGGCTACACCTTC.

This clone was picked up a small number of times. This chain connects TRBV6-6 to TRBJ1-3; 7 nucleotides agree with TRBD1. CDR1 is MNHNY and CDR2 is SVGAGI in the germline V gene (reference sequence). With V trimmed by 4 bases and J by 0 bases, 3 bases remained unmatched. The CDR3 is made up of 15 amino acids. CDR3 region: CASSLGQFSGNTIYF. The CDR3 DNA is TGTGCCAGCAGTTTGGGACAGTTCTCTGGAAACACCATATATTTT.

This sequence joins TRBV6-1 and TRBJ1-1; D possibly corresponds to TRBD1 (6 bases). The CDR3 contains 14 residues. The germline V gene has CDR1 MNHNS and CDR2 SASEGT. With 2 bases removed from V and 4 bases from J, the gap between germline ends came to 11 bases. The CDR3 nucleotides are TGTGCCAGCAGTGAAACAGGGCGCGGCACTGAAGCTTTCTTT. It is translated as CASSETGRGTEAFF.

The rearrangement links TRBV5-1 to TRBJ2-1; 11 bases are shared with TRBD2. The germline V gene encodes CDR1 SGHRS and CDR2 YFSETQ. This CDR3 spans 16 amino acids. The V segment lost 4 bases and the J segment 5 bases; nucleotides outside the gene matches: 8. The CDR3 sequence: CASSQGGTSGNNEQFF. DNA for the CDR3: TGCGCCAGCAGCCAAGGGGGGACTAGCGGCAACAATGAGCAGTTCTTC.

The chain links TRBV6-2 or TRBV6-3 to TRBJ2-1; D may be TRBD2 (5 bases). In germline, CDR1 is MNHEY, CDR2 SVGEGT. V lost 6 bases and J lost 0, with 12 bases in between. This CDR3 comprises 15 residues. Here the CDR3 DNA reads TGTGCCAGCAGCCATGGGCTAGCCTCCTACAATGAGCAGTTCTTC. Amino acid sequence: CASSHGLASYNEQFF.

This clone has a handful of counts. This chain links TRBV30 with TRBJ1-6; 8 positions match TRBD1. V was clipped by 3 bases and J by 7 bases; unmatched bases: 5. The germline V gene encodes CDR1 GTSNPN and CDR2 SVGIG (reference sequence). The CDR3 length is 14 residues. CDR3 coding DNA: TGTGCCTGGAGAACAGGGGGTACGAATTCACCCCTCCACTTT. This codes for CAWRTGGTNSPLHF.